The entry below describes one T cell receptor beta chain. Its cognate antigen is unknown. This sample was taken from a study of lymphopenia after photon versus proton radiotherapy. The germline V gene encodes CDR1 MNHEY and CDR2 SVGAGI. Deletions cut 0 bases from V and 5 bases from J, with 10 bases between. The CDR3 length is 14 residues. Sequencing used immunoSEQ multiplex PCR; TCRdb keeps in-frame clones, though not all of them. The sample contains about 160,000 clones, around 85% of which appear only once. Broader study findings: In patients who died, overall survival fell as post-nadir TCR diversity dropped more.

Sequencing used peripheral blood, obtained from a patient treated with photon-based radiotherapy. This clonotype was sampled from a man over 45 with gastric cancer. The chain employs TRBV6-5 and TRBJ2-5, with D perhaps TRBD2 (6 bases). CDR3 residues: CASSYSKGRETQYF. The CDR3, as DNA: TGTGCCAGCAGTTACTCGAAGGGGAGGGAGACCCAGTACTTC.